These 4 T cell receptor beta chains were all obtained from the same sample, sequenced in a study of cytomegalovirus exposure and HLA in healthy donors. PCR amplification relied on 60 Vbeta primers (plus 13 Jbeta primers). Some clones are missing from TCRdb's copy, which holds only in-frame ones; the method was immunoSEQ multiplex PCR. The top ten clones hold under 6.5% of a sample with over 100,000 clones, 69% of them seen once. Source material: PBMCs. The receptors originated from a woman aged 70-85 years in good health and CMV-seropositive.

The chain recombines TRBV30 with TRBJ1-5, with TRBD1 matching over 7 bases. This CDR3 contains 13 residues. The V gene's germline CDR1 is GTSNPN and CDR2 SVGIG (reference sequence). Trimming cost V 2 bases and J 7 bases; bases outside gene matches: 5. DNA for the CDR3: TGTGCCTGGAGTAAGGGGGCTCAACAGCCCCAGCATTTT. It codes for CAWSKGAQQPQHF.

This rearrangement joins TRBV25-1 to TRBJ2-7, with a possible D match to TRBD2 (5 bases). The V and J ends lost 6 bases and 4 bases respectively, with 16 bases between them. This CDR3 contains 14 residues. CDR1 MGHDK and CDR2 SYGVNS come from the germline V gene. CDR3 nucleotide sequence: TGTGCCAGCAGGCGGTCTGAGGGCACTTACGAGCAGTACTTC. The encoded protein is CASRRSEGTYEQYF.

This chain links TRBV6-5 with TRBJ2-7, with 7 bases lining up with TRBD1. Germline trimming cut 5 bases from V and 3 bases from J; bases unmatched to any gene: 7. CDR3 size: 14 residues. Germline V gene sequence: CDR1 MNHEY, CDR2 SVGAGI. The CDR3 DNA is TGTGCCAGCAGTCGCACGACAGGGAACTACGAGCAGTACTTC. Protein sequence: CASSRTTGNYEQYF.

This clone was observed a handful of times. The chain employs TRBV29-1 and TRBJ2-1; D is undetermined. The CDR3 extends over 12 amino acids. Germline CDR1 is SQVTM and CDR2 is ANQGSEA. V was shortened by 7 bases and J by 6 bases, with 13 bases between the two germline ends. Here the CDR3 DNA reads TGCAGCGCCAGGCCCCAGATCAATGAGCAGTTCTTC. It yields the protein CSARPQINEQFF.